This T cell receptor beta chain derives from a study of T cells in Graves' hyperthyroidism and ophthalmopathy. Germline-derived CDR1 and CDR2 are SNHLY and FYNNEI. Trimming took 6 bases from V and 1 from J; bases not matched to a gene: 7. This CDR3 has 16 amino acids. Regions amplified from RNA transcripts were the TCR beta CDR3 regions. Initially, a first-round RT-PCR of the TCR CDR3 employed the HTBI primer set. Each CDR3 protein is one row after TCRdb ran MiXCR on the multiplex PCR reads. The data hold nearly 750,000 distinct CDR3 sequences, with under 45% observed a single time. The TCR originated in a middle-aged woman with Graves' hyperthyroidism. Sequencing was performed on blood. This chain joins TRBV2 and TRBJ1-5; TRBD1 aligns across 9 bases. In DNA form, the CDR3 reads TGTGCCAGCAGGGGACAGGGAGCGATAAGCAATCAGCCCCAGCATTTT. Translation: CASRGQGAISNQPQHF.